These 9 T cell receptor beta chains were sequenced from one sample in a study of a mutant IDH1 vaccine in newly diagnosed glioma. Their cognate antigens are unknown. As for time point: week 47, end of study. Doses of 300 ug of mutant IDH1 20-mer peptide were given with topical imiquimod. This table comes from immunoSEQ multiplex PCR, and its TCRdb copy is limited to in-frame clones, with some not included. Here the sample spans around 100,000 clones, about nine tenths being singletons. The sequencing here drew on PBMCs, taken from a glioma patient whose treatment included an IDH1 peptide vaccine. These TCRs come from a woman aged 45-59 years with glioma.

This clone has only a few counts. This chain uses TRBV6-5 with TRBJ1-6; D is undetermined. Trimming took 6 bases from V and 9 from J, leaving 15 bases between them. Germline V CDR1 and CDR2: MNHEY, SVGAGI. CDR3 length: 14 amino acids. In DNA form, the CDR3 reads TGTGCCAGCAGGGTCCGAGGGTACGGTTCACCCCTCCACTTT. Its protein is CASRVRGYGSPLHF.

V is TRBV7-9 and J is TRBJ2-1; D assignment may be TRBD1 or TRBD2 (7 bases each). The length of the CDR3 is 14 residues. The V and J ends lost 10 bases and 0 bases respectively, with 13 bases between them. Germline V gene lookup returns CDR1 SEHNR and CDR2 FQNEAQ (reference sequence). CDR3 sequence reads: CATRGGSSYNEQFF. In DNA, the CDR3 is TGTGCCACCAGGGGGGGTAGCTCCTACAATGAGCAGTTCTTC.

The J gene is TRBJ2-4, the V gene TRBV15, with 10 bases that match TRBD2. The CDR3 is 19 residues long. V gave up 3 bases and J gave up 0 bases; unmatched junction bases: 11. Germline V CDR1 and CDR2: LNHNV, YYDKDF (reference sequence). The CDR3 reads CATSSPLAGATLAKNIQYF. DNA of the CDR3: TGTGCCACCAGCAGTCCTCTAGCGGGAGCGACCCTAGCCAAAAACATTCAGTACTTC.

The V call is TRBV10-3, the J call TRBJ2-3; 7 bases line up with TRBD2. This CDR3 contains 17 residues. V lost 3 bases, J lost 2 bases, and 11 bases stayed unmatched. Germline-derived CDR1 and CDR2 are ENHRY and SYGVKD. The CDR3 protein is CAISDSLKSGDTDTQYF. CDR3 nucleotides: TGTGCCATCAGTGACTCCCTTAAGAGCGGGGACACAGATACGCAGTATTTT.

The chain uses TRBV19 and TRBJ1-5; 8 bases line up with TRBD1. V shed 5 bases and J 6 bases; nucleotides not matched to a gene: 9. Per germline, CDR1 LNHDA and CDR2 SQIVND (reference sequence). The CDR3 sequence is 15 residues long. CDR3 region: CASSVGQGMVQPQHF. The DNA for the CDR3 is TGTGCCAGTAGTGTTGGACAGGGAATGGTTCAGCCCCAGCATTTT.

The rearrangement links TRBV9 to TRBJ2-1, with D hard to call. There are 12 residues in the CDR3. Trimming removed 7 bases from V and 4 bases from J, with 9 bases in between. Germline lookup yields CDR1 SGDLS and CDR2 YYNGEE. The CDR3: CASSMGYNEQFF. The CDR3 bases are TGTGCCAGCTCGATGGGATACAATGAGCAGTTCTTC.

The chain has TRBV7-8 and TRBJ2-3; 15 nucleotides match TRBD2. Germline V gene sequence: CDR1 SGHVS, CDR2 FQNEAQ. The CDR3 has 17 residues. The J segment lost 1 base and the V segment lost 3 bases, leaving 2 bases of the junction unmatched. The CDR3 here is CASSFWTSGRGTDTQYF. DNA of the CDR3: TGTGCCAGCAGCTTTTGGACTAGCGGGAGGGGCACAGATACGCAGTATTTT.

A note on this clone: The CDR3 end shows no conserved phenylalanine or tryptophan, and so a read error is likely. The DNA is omitted, as the CDR3 cannot be located on it reliably, and the CDR3 follows TCRdb's listing. The V and J genes are TRBV30 and TRBJ1-2; the D call of TRBD1 is as the table states it, not checked on the DNA. With termini counted, the CDR3 has 14 amino acids. Germline loops: CDR1 GTSNPN, CDR2 SVGIG (reference sequence). The CDR3 region is CAWSLMGQGEKEGI.

This chain connects TRBV19 to TRBJ1-5; unclear D gene. Per germline, CDR1 LNHDA and CDR2 SQIVND (reference sequence). Deletions cut 6 bases from V and 1 base from J, with 4 bases between. The CDR3 runs to 12 residues. CDR3 nucleotides: TGTGCCAGTAGGACAAGCAATCAGCCCCAGCATTTT. Protein sequence: CASRTSNQPQHF.